This T cell receptor (beta chain) stems from a study of blood T cell repertoires in COVID-19. At the level of the study: COVID-19 samples from acute and convalescent phases originated in the United States, Italy and Spain. Sample material is recorded as cDNA or gDNA derived from T cells, B-cell-depleted T cells, or PBMCs.

The junction had 11 bases not matched to a gene; V was cut back by 6 bases and J by 8 bases. Looked up from germline, CDR1 is PRHDT and CDR2 is FYEKMQ (reference sequence). The CDR3 totals 15 residues. In the original workflow: For nucleated cells, counts were estimated from reference gene primer amplification. The protocol was immunoSEQ multiplex PCR, while the TCRdb copy is restricted to in-frame clones and leaves out a portion. V, J and clone size derive from that table, while D and trimming were established from the DNA sequence. The table includes 150,000 to 200,000 clones, 80% to 85% detected once.

The sequence was obtained from an elderly woman with active or convalescent COVID-19. Sequenced: peripheral blood. The rearrangement joins TRBV13 to TRBJ1-1, with TRBD1 matching 11 bases. The CDR3, as DNA: TGTGCCAGCAGGCGACGGACAGGGGGCTTTATAGAAGCTTTCTTT. Translated: CASRRRTGGFIEAFF.